This T cell receptor (beta chain) comes out of a study of T-cell memory formation after mild COVID-19. After 5'RACE with constant-segment primers, TCR alpha and TCR beta cDNA libraries carrying sample barcodes and UMIs were obtained. TCRdb re-derived calls from the 5' RACE reads in MiXCR, one entry per CDR3 protein. The data hold about 90,000 distinct CDR3 sequences, with less than 15% observed a single time. This CDR3 region has 16 residues. Germline assignment: CDR1 SEHNR and CDR2 FQNEAQ (reference sequence). J gave up 4 bases and V 6 bases, and 10 bases lay outside the gene matches. In its sample, this clonotype was seen a few times.

The sequencing sample was made of PBMCs or a T cell subset sorted from them (not recorded which). The sequence came from a man aged 18-30 years who had mild COVID-19 (a few samples of this study predate the infection). Cell type and time point are not known. The chain couples TRBV7-9 to TRBJ2-2; 8 bases align to TRBD2. CDR3 in amino acids: CASSQTAGEGTGELFF. The CDR3 DNA reads TGTGCCAGCAGTCAGACAGCGGGGGAGGGCACCGGGGAGCTGTTTTTT.